One and the same sample provided the 12 T cell receptor beta chains below, sequenced in a study of T cells in Graves' hyperthyroidism and ophthalmopathy. RNA transcripts served as the template for amplifying TCR beta CDR3 regions. Using the HTBI primer set, a first-round RT-PCR was run on the TCR CDR3. TCRdb called the multiplex PCR reads again in MiXCR, with one record for every CDR3 protein. The sample shows about 420,000 distinct CDR3 sequences, roughly an eighth of them seen only once. Specimen: blood. All receptors come from a young woman with Graves' hyperthyroidism.

This clonotype occurred many times. The gene calls are TRBV3-1 and TRBJ2-3; D gene ambiguous. The CDR3 runs to 17 residues. Deletions cut 0 bases from V and 2 bases from J, with 15 bases between. Germline-derived CDR1 and CDR2 are LGHDT and YNNKEL (reference sequence). Here the CDR3 reads CASSQDLSSIPTDTQYF. For the CDR3, the DNA is TGTGCCAGCAGCCAAGACCTTTCAAGTATTCCCACAGATACGCAGTATTTT.

This clonotype occurred a few times. The J gene is TRBJ2-7, the V gene TRBV6-1; D is undetermined. Per the germline V gene, CDR1 is MNHNS and CDR2 is SASEGT. The V end lost 7 bases, the J end lost 9 bases, and 25 bases lay between the germline ends. The length of the CDR3 is 15 residues. CDR3 DNA: TGTGCCAGCACCTATGACGCCGGCCGACTCAAGGGGCAGTACTTC. It encodes CASTYDAGRLKGQYF.

In this sample, this clonotype turned up many times. J is TRBJ2-1 and V is TRBV3-1; D is possibly TRBD1 (5 bases). CDR1 and CDR2 from the germline V gene are LGHDT and YNNKEL (reference sequence). This CDR3 contains 12 residues. The ends were cut back, 1 base at V and 13 bases at J, with 11 bases in the middle. In DNA, the CDR3 is TGTGCCAGCAGCCAAGGTACTTGGGGCCAGTTCTTC. Translation gives CASSQGTWGQFF.

This clonotype was counted at least ten times. V and J are TRBV20-1 and TRBJ1-2; D unclear. Germline V gene lookup returns CDR1 DFQATT and CDR2 SNEGSKA (reference sequence). The germline V and J ends were trimmed by 5 bases and 8 bases, with 12 bases remaining between them. The CDR3 has 11 residues. The DNA for the CDR3 is TGCAGTGCTCGAGGGTTAAGCGGCTACACCTTC. It is translated as CSARGLSGYTF.

The chain links TRBV3-1 to TRBJ2-3; D might be TRBD2 (5 bases). Germline assignment: CDR1 LGHDT and CDR2 YNNKEL (reference sequence). Trimming removed 3 bases at V and 10 bases at J, with 11 bases between. This CDR3 is built from 12 residues. Written as DNA, the CDR3 is TGTGCCAGCAGCCAGGTGGAGGAAGCGCAGTATTTT. It specifies CASSQVEEAQYF.

In this sample, this clonotype turned up many times. The chain carries TRBV9 and TRBJ1-2; tentatively, D is TRBD1 (5 bases). V lost 4 bases and J lost 2, with 15 bases in between. There are 15 residues in the CDR3. Germline V gene sequence: CDR1 SGDLS, CDR2 YYNGEE. DNA for the CDR3: TGTGCCAGCAGCCCGCCCAGGGAGGGGAACTATGGCTACACCTTC. This encodes CASSPPREGNYGYTF.

The table lists this clonotype with many counts. The chain is built from TRBV9 and TRBJ2-1; no reliable D call. The germline gives CDR1 SGDLS, CDR2 YYNGEE. The CDR3 covers 14 residues. The ends were cut back, 0 bases at V and 5 bases at J, with 9 bases in the middle. The CDR3 bases are TGTGCCAGCAGCGTAGGTGAAGATCACAATGAGCAGTTCTTC. Encoded protein: CASSVGEDHNEQFF. Complete variable domain (other parts from reference TRBV9 and TRBJ2-1): DSGVTQTPKHLITATGQRVTLRCSPRSGDLSVYWYQQSLDQGLQFLIQYYNGEERAKGNILERFSAQQFPDLHSELNLSSLELGDSALYFCASSVGEDHNEQFFGPGTRLTVL.

The chain is built from TRBV2 and TRBJ2-4; TRBD1 matches 7 bases. Germline V gene sequence: CDR1 SNHLY, CDR2 FYNNEI. V shed 4 bases, J shed 0 bases, and the junction held 3 bases outside the gene matches. The CDR3 consists of 15 residues. CDR3 DNA sequence: TGTGCCAGCAGTGGGGACAGCCTAGCCAAAAACATTCAGTACTTC. Translated, it gives CASSGDSLAKNIQYF.

This clonotype was counted ten times or more. The J gene is TRBJ1-1, the V gene TRBV29-1, with TRBD1 identical over 9 bases. The CDR3 is 14 residues long. The V gene end was trimmed by 3 bases and the J gene end by 5 bases; junction bases not matched to a gene: 7. The V gene's germline CDR1 is SQVTM and CDR2 ANQGSEA. CDR3 nucleotides: TGCAGCGTTGAGCCACAGGGGGCGAAGACTGAAGCTTTCTTT. Protein sequence: CSVEPQGAKTEAFF.

V and J are TRBV28 and TRBJ2-7; TRBD2 matches 15 bases. After removal of 7 bases from V and 2 bases from J, the junction contained 9 bases not matched to a gene. Germline V lookup: CDR1 MDHEN, CDR2 SYDVKM. The CDR3 has 17 amino acids. The CDR3 DNA reads as TGTGCCAGCAAGGGGCCGGGACTAGCGGGAGGACCCTACGAGCAGTACTTC. This translates into CASKGPGLAGGPYEQYF.

This clonotype was seen many times. The chain links TRBV10-3 to TRBJ2-1, with TRBD1 identical over 9 bases. The ends lost 4 bases at V and 6 bases at J; junction bases unmatched: 4. Germline-derived CDR1 and CDR2 are ENHRY and SYGVKD. This CDR3 region has 14 residues. CDR3 region: CAISAETGGNEQFF. CDR3 coding DNA: TGTGCCATCAGTGCCGAGACAGGGGGCAATGAGCAGTTCTTC.

This clonotype was counted many times. The chain recombines TRBV20-1 with TRBJ1-4, with TRBD1 as a possible D gene (5 bases). The CDR3 consists of 15 residues. The V and J ends lost 5 bases and 3 bases respectively, with 16 bases between them. The germline CDR1 and CDR2 sequences are DFQATT and SNEGSKA (reference sequence). Here the CDR3 DNA reads TGCAGTGCTCTGGGGCAGGCGGGAGCTAATGAAAAACTGTTTTTT. Translating gives CSALGQAGANEKLFF.